This T cell receptor (beta chain) originates from a study of T cell responses to AZD1222 COVID-19 vaccine. Study-level information: Second-dose intervals of approximately 4 or approximately 12 weeks were pooled. Findings and limits, study-wide: CD4 TCRs linked to vaccination spanned spike, dominating at 160-218 and 743-854. The donor cohort was predominantly white British with a female majority, and clonal diversity may have been underestimated. In all cases, repertoires were sampled only after the peak T cell response.

To note about this clone: Its cognate antigen is unknown.

TCRdb's copy holds only in-frame clones and misses some; the assay was immunoSEQ multiplex PCR. The data contain 65,000 to 90,000 clones, about 86% of them seen just once; the ten biggest clones take up around 7.7%. Germline lookup yields CDR1 SEHNR and CDR2 FQNEAQ (reference sequence). The CDR3 length is 12 residues. Trimming stripped 4 bases from V and 4 bases from J, with 7 bases between. The sequencing here drew on peripheral blood, taken on day 0 of AZD1222 vaccination. This TCR was recovered from an adult in good health. V is TRBV7-9 and J is TRBJ1-1; no definite D call. Here the CDR3 reads CASSSARTEAFF. DNA for the CDR3: TGTGCCAGCAGCTCCGCACGCACTGAAGCTTTCTTT. The full variable domain, its missing parts supplied by reference TRBV7-9 and TRBJ1-1, is DTGVSQNPRHKITKRGQNVTFRCDPISEHNRLYWYRQTLGQGPEFLTYFQNEAQLEKSRLLSDRFSAERPKGSFSTLEIQRTEQGDSAMYLCASSSARTEAFFGQGTRLTVV.